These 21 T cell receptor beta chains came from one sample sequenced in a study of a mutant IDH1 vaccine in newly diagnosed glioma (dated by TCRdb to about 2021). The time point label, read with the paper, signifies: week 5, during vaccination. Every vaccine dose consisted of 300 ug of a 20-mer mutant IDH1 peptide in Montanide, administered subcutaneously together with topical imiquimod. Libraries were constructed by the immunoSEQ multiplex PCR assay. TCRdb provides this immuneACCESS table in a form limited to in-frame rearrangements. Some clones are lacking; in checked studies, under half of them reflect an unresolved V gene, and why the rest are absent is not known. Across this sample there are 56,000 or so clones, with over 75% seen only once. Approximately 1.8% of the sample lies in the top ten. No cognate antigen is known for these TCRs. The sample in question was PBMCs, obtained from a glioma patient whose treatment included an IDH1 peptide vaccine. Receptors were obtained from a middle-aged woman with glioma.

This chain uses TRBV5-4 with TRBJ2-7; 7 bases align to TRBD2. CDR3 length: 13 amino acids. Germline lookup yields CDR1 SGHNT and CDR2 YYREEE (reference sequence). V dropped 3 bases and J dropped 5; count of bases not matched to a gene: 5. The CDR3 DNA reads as TGTGCCAGCAGCTGGGGAGGGGCCGACGAGCAGTACTTC. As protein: CASSWGGADEQYF.

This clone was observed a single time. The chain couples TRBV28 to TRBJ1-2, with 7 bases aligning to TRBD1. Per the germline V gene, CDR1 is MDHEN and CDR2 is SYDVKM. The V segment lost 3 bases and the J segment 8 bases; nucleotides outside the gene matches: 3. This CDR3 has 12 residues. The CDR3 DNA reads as TGTGCCAGCAGTTTGACAGGGACAGGCTACACCTTC. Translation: CASSLTGTGYTF.

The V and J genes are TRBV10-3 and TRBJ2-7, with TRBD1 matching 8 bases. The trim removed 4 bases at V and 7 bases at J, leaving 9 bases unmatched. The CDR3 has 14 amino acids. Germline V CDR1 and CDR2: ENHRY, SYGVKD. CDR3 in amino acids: CAISGTGTRGEQYF. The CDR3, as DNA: TGTGCCATCAGTGGGACAGGGACGAGGGGGGAGCAGTACTTC.

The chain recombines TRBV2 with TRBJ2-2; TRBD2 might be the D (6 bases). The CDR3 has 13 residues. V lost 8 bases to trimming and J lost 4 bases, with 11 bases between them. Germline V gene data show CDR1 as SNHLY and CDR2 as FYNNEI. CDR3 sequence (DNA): TGTGCCAGCGCCCGCGGGGTCACCGGGGAGCTGTTTTTT. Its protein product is CASARGVTGELFF.

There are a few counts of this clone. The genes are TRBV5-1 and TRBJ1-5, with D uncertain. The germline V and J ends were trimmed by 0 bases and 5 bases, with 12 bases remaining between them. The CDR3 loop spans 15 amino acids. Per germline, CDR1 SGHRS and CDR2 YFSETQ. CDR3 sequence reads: CASSLDDGRHQPQHF. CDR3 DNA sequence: TGCGCCAGCAGCTTGGATGACGGTCGCCATCAGCCCCAGCATTTT.

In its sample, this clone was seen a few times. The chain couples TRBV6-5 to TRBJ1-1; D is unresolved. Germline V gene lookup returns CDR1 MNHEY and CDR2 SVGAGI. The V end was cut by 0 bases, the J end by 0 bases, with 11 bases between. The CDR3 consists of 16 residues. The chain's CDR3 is CASSYSRVGMNTEAFF. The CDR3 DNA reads TGTGCCAGCAGTTACTCGCGGGTGGGAATGAACACTGAAGCTTTCTTT.

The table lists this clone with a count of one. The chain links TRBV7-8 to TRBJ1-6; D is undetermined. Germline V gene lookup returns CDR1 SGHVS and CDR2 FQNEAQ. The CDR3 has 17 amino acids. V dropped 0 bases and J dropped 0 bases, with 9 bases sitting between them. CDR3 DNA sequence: TGTGCCAGCAGCTTAGCGGGCAGCAGCTCCTATAATTCACCCCTCCACTTT. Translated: CASSLAGSSSYNSPLHF.

The CDR3 reads CASSFPSEETQYF. The CDR3 nucleotides read TGCGCCAGCAGCTTTCCCTCGGAAGAGACCCAGTACTTC. V is TRBV5-1 and J is TRBJ2-5; D unclear. Germline lookup yields CDR1 SGHRS and CDR2 YFSETQ. The CDR3 covers 13 residues. Trimming left V 2 bases short and J 3 bases short, with 8 bases between. The full variable domain, its missing parts supplied by reference TRBV5-1 and TRBJ2-5, is KAGVTQTPRYLIKTRGQQVTLSCSPISGHRSVSWYQQTPGQGLQFLFEYFSETQRNKGNFPGRFSGRQFSNSRSEMNVSTLELGDSALYLCASSFPSEETQYFGPGTRLLVL.

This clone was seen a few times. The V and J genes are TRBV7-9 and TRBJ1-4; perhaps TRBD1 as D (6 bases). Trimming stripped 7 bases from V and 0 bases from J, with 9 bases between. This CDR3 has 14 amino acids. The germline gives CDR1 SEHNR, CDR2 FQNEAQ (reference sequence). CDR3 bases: TGTGCCAGCAAAGGGGGTCCAACTAATGAAAAACTGTTTTTT. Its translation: CASKGGPTNEKLFF.

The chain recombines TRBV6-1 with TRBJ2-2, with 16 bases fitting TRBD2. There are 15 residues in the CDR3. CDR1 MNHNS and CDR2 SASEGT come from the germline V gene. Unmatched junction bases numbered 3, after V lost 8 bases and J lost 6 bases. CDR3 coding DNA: TGTGCCAGCCCGGGACTAGCGGGGGGGCCCGGGGAGCTGTTTTTT. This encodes CASPGLAGGPGELFF.

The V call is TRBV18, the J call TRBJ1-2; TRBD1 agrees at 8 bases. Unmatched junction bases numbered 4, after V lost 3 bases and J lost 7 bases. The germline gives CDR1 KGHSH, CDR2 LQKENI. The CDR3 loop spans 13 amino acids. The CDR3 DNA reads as TGTGCCAGCTCACCGACAGGGGCCCCTGGCTACACCTTC. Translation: CASSPTGAPGYTF. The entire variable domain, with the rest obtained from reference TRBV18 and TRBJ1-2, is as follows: NAGVMQNPRHLVRRRGQEARLRCSPMKGHSHVYWYRQLPEEGLKFMVYLQKENIIDESGMPKERFSAEFPKEGPSILRIQQVVRGDSAAYFCASSPTGAPGYTFGSGTRLTVV.

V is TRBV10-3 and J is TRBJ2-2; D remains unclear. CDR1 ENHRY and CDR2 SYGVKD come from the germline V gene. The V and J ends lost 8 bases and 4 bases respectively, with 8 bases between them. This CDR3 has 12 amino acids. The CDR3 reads CAIPDTTGELFF. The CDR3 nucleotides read TGTGCCATCCCCGACACCACCGGGGAGCTGTTTTTT.

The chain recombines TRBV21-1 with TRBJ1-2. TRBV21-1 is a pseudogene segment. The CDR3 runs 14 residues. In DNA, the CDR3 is TGTGCCAGCATCGAGGGGGGGACAAACTATGGCTACACCTTC. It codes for CASIEGGTNYGYTF.

The CDR3 sequence is CASRGIGTERGYTF. The CDR3 DNA follows: TGTGCCAGCAGAGGGATAGGAACGGAAAGGGGCTACACCTTC. This chain connects TRBV27 to TRBJ1-2; D uncertain. CDR1 is MNHEY and CDR2 is SMNVEV in the germline V gene (reference sequence). The CDR3 extends over 14 amino acids. The germline V and J ends were trimmed by 6 bases and 8 bases, with 19 bases remaining between them.

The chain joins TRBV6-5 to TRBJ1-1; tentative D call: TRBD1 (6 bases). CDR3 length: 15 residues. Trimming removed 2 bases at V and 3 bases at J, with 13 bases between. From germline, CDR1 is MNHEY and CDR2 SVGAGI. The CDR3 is CASSYGGTRHTEAFF. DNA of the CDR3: TGTGCCAGCAGTTACGGGGGGACAAGACACACTGAAGCTTTCTTT.

For the CDR3, the DNA is TGTGCCAGCAGCACCCCCCGGGCAGGGGACACCGGGGAGCTGTTTTTT. Its protein product is CASSTPRAGDTGELFF. The rearrangement uses TRBV5-4 and TRBJ2-2, with D possibly matching TRBD1 (6 bases). The CDR3 contains 16 residues. The germline V and J ends were trimmed by 4 bases and 3 bases, with 16 bases remaining between them. Germline CDR1 reads SGHNT; CDR2 reads YYREEE (reference sequence). Variable domain in full (rest from reference TRBV5-4 and TRBJ2-2): ETGVTQSPTHLIKTRGQQVTLRCSSQSGHNTVSWYQQALGQGPQFIFQYYREEENGRGNFPPRFSGLQFPNYSSELNVNALELDDSALYLCASSTPRAGDTGELFFGEGSRLTVL.

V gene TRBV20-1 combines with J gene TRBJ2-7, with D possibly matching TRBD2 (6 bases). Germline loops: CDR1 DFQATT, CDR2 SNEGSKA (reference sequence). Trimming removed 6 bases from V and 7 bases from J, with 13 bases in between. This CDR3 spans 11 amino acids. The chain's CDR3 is CSAWGVREQYF. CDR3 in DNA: TGCAGTGCGTGGGGGGTACGGGAGCAGTACTTC.

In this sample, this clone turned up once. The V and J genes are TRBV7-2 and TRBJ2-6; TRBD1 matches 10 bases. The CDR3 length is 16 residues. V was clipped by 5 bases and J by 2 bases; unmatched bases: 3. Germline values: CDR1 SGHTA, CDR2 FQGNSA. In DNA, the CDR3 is TGTGCCAGCAGCGCGACAGGGGGCACTGGGGCCAACGTCCTGACTTTC. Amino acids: CASSATGGTGANVLTF.

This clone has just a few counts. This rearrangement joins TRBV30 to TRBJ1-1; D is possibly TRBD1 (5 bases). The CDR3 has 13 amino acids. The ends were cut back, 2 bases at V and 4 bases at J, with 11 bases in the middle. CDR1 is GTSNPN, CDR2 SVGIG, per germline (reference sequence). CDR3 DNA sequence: TGTGCCTGGAGTCAGGGCCGGGTCACTGAAGCTTTCTTT. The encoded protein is CAWSQGRVTEAFF.

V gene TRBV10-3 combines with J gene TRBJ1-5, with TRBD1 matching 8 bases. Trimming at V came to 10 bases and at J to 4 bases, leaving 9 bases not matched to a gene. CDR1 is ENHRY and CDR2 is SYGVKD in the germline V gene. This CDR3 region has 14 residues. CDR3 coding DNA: TGTGCCAACGGACAGGGAGGTAGGAATCAGCCCCAGCATTTT. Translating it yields CANGQGGRNQPQHF.

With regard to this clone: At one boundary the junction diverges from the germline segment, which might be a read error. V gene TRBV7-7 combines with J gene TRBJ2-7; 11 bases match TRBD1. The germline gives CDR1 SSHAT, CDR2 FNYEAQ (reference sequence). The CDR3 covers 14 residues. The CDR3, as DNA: TGTGCTAGCAGCCCCGGACAGGGGGCATACGAGCAGTACTTC. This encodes CASSPGQGAYEQYF. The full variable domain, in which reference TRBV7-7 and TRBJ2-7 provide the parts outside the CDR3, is GAGVSQSPRYKVTKRGQDVTLRCDPISSHATLYWYQQALGQGPEFLTYFNYEAQPDKSGLPSDRFSAERPEGSISTLTIQRTEQRDSAMYRCASSPGQGAYEQYFGPGTRLTVT.